These T cell receptor beta chains were read from a single sample in a study of early T cells in non-severe SARS-CoV-2 infection. TCRdb analysed the 5' RACE reads with MiXCR anew, one entry per CDR3 protein. The sample lists tens of thousands of distinct CDR3 sequences, about 6.5% occurring once. This material consisted of whole blood, taken at baseline. The origin of the receptors is an adult who was a healthcare worker with PCR-confirmed SARS-CoV-2 infection or an uninfected control (not recorded which). Both conserved end residues are part of each CDR3. The D gene is left open where the match is weak. Size tells how often a clone was seen (once, few, many) or the class of an expanded clone, and some rows leave it out.

- | TRBJ1-2 | many | TRBV12-2 | CASRLEQGYYTF | TGTGCAAGTCGCTTAGAACAGGGTTACTACACCTTC
- | TRBJ2-3 | many | TRBV6-1 | CASSEMGFTDTQYF | TGTGCCAGCAGTGAGATGGGGTTCACAGATACGCAGTATTTT
- | TRBJ1-1 | many | TRBV5-4 | CASSFVENMNTEAFF | TGTGCCAGCAGCTTCGTGGAGAACATGAACACTGAAGCTTTCTTT
- | TRBJ2-1 | many | TRBV29-1 | CSVGVTQGNEQFF | TGCAGCGTTGGGGTAACTCAGGGAAATGAGCAGTTCTTC
- | TRBJ2-7 | - | TRBV7-2 | CASSFGRVAYEQYF | TGTGCCAGCAGCTTTGGCAGGGTTGCCTACGAGCAGTACTTC
- | TRBJ1-1 | few | TRBV18 | CASSPRSDWDTEAFF | TGTGCCAGCTCACCACGTTCGGATTGGGACACTGAAGCTTTCTTT
- | TRBJ1-1 | few | TRBV7-2 | CASSTTGTLNTEAFF | TGTGCCAGCAGCACAACCGGGACATTGAACACTGAAGCTTTCTTT
- | TRBJ1-3 | - | TRBV12-3/TRBV12-4 | CASSQDRGNTIYF | TGTGCCAGCAGCCAGGACCGGGGGAACACCATATATTTT
- | TRBJ1-2 | many | TRBV3-1 | CASSQGGGYTF | TGTGCCAGCAGCCAAGGGGGCGGCTACACCTTC
- | TRBJ2-5 | many | TRBV30 | CAWSREESATQYF | TGTGCCTGGAGTAGGGAAGAATCGGCGACCCAGTACTTC
- | TRBJ2-1 | many | TRBV7-9 | CASSPPGAEQFF | TGTGCCAGCAGCCCCCCGGGGGCGGAGCAGTTCTTC
TRBD1 | TRBJ2-7 | many | TRBV6-2/TRBV6-3 | CASSTYRTGLSYEQYF | TGTGCCAGCAGTACATATCGGACAGGGTTGTCCTACGAGCAGTACTTC
- | TRBJ2-1 | many | TRBV9 | CASSVDPKPPKGEQFF | TGTGCCAGCAGCGTAGATCCAAAGCCACCCAAGGGTGAGCAGTTCTTC
- | TRBJ2-1 | many | TRBV6-1 | CASSGGGTYNEQFF | TGTGCCAGCAGTGGAGGAGGGACCTACAATGAGCAGTTCTTC
TRBD1 | TRBJ2-2 | many | TRBV5-1 | CASRPGTANTGELFF | TGCGCCAGCAGACCCGGGACAGCGAACACCGGGGAGCTGTTTTTT
- | TRBJ1-1 | many | TRBV6-5 | CASRGPVTEAFF | TGTGCCAGCAGGGGACCAGTAACTGAAGCTTTCTTT